The 14 T cell receptor beta chains presented below share a single source sample, sequenced in a study of blood T cell repertoires in COVID-19. The assay was immunoSEQ multiplex PCR, and TCRdb's table has in-frame clones only and misses some. The sample includes roughly 99,000 clones, 90% to 95% seen only once; the top ten take 1% to 1.5%. Material for sequencing was peripheral blood. These receptors all come from a woman in her thirties with acute or convalescent COVID-19.

This clone has only one observation. The chain links TRBV14 to TRBJ1-3; 10 bases align to TRBD1. CDR3 length equals 13 residues. J was trimmed by 9 bases and V by 5 bases; bases with no gene match: 4. The germline V gene has CDR1 SGHDN and CDR2 FVKESK. The CDR3 nucleotides read TGTGCCAGCAGCGACAGGGGGCGAGGCACCATATATTTT. It encodes CASSDRGRGTIYF.

J is TRBJ1-2 and V is TRBV27; D perhaps matches TRBD1 (6 bases). This CDR3 region has 15 residues. V was clipped by 5 bases and J by 6 bases, with 19 bases between them. CDR1 is MNHEY, CDR2 SMNVEV, per germline (reference sequence). The DNA for the CDR3 is TGTGCCAGCAGTACAACGACCGGGACATCGGATGGCTACACCTTC. This encodes CASSTTTGTSDGYTF.

This clone was observed a single time. V is TRBV7-2 and J is TRBJ2-7, with D perhaps TRBD1 (6 bases). The CDR3 sequence is 16 residues long. Germline V gene lookup returns CDR1 SGHTA and CDR2 FQGNSA. The germline V and J ends were trimmed by 2 bases and 1 base, with 15 bases remaining between them. CDR3 nucleotides: TGTGCCAGCAGCTTATTAGTTAGGGGGAGATCCTACGAGCAGTACTTC. It translates to CASSLLVRGRSYEQYF.

This chain uses TRBV11-3 with TRBJ1-2; 7 positions match TRBD1. Per germline, CDR1 SGHNT and CDR2 YENEEA. Unmatched junction bases numbered 6, after V lost 5 bases and J lost 0 bases. The CDR3 runs 15 residues. The CDR3 DNA reads as TGTGCCAGCAGCCCCCGGGACAGCCCTAACTATGGCTACACCTTC. Its translation: CASSPRDSPNYGYTF.

The chain recombines TRBV3-1 (or the pseudogene TRBV3-2) with TRBJ1-2; maybe TRBD1 (5 bases). This CDR3 has 14 residues. The ends were cut back, 4 bases at V and 2 bases at J, with 11 bases in the middle. Looked up from germline, CDR1 is LGHDT and CDR2 is YNNKEL (reference sequence). For the CDR3, the DNA is TGTGCCAGCAGCCTACCAGGGCGAAACTATGGCTACACCTTC. Its translation is CASSLPGRNYGYTF.

The chain combines TRBV6-2 or TRBV6-3 with TRBJ1-5; a weak D match, TRBD1 (5 bases). The CDR3 is 15 residues long. Germline assignment: CDR1 MNHEY and CDR2 SVGEGT. V gave up 5 bases and J gave up 4 bases, with 15 bases separating them. The CDR3 DNA reads TGTGCCAGCAGTCCATATGGCGGGGGGAATCAGCCCCAGCATTTT. This gives the protein CASSPYGGGNQPQHF.

This chain joins TRBV4-1 and TRBJ2-7; no clear D gene. The CDR3 consists of 13 residues. CDR1 and CDR2 from the germline V gene are MGHRA and YSYEKL. Trimming removed 1 base from V and 1 base from J, with 5 bases in between. Here the CDR3 DNA reads TGCGCCAGCAGCCAAGTACGGTCCTACGAGCAGTACTTC. Translating it yields CASSQVRSYEQYF.

The chain employs TRBV5-1 and TRBJ2-2, with a possible D match to TRBD1 (6 bases). V was pared by 2 bases and J by 5 bases, with 13 bases between. Germline lookup yields CDR1 SGHRS and CDR2 YFSETQ. CDR3 length: 15 amino acids. CDR3 bases: TGCGCCAGCAGCTTCTGGGGGCCAAAAACCGGGGAGCTGTTTTTT. The encoded protein is CASSFWGPKTGELFF.

This chain links TRBV9 with TRBJ1-5; D may be TRBD1 (5 bases). The CDR3 runs 16 residues. V shed 6 bases and J shed 3 bases, with 19 bases lying between them. CDR1 and CDR2 (germline): SGDLS, YYNGEE. CDR3 protein: CASIRCAGPVNQPQHF. CDR3 nucleotide sequence: TGTGCCAGCATTCGGTGCGCGGGACCGGTCAATCAGCCCCAGCATTTT. Based on the CDR3 plus reference TRBV9 and TRBJ1-5, the full variable domain is DSGVTQTPKHLITATGQRVTLRCSPRSGDLSVYWYQQSLDQGLQFLIQYYNGEERAKGNILERFSAQQFPDLHSELNLSSLELGDSALYFCASIRCAGPVNQPQHFGDGTRLSIL.

The genes are TRBV11-2 and TRBJ2-3, with TRBD2 matching over 12 bases. CDR1 is SGHAT, CDR2 FQNNGV, per germline. J gave up 1 base and V 3 bases, and 5 bases lay outside the gene matches. CDR3 length: 17 residues. The CDR3 spells CASSFVRLAGGTDTQYF. The CDR3 coding sequence is TGTGCCAGCAGCTTCGTCAGACTAGCGGGGGGCACAGATACGCAGTATTTT.

This chain joins TRBV5-6 and TRBJ2-5; 8 bases are a match to TRBD1. With 4 bases clipped from V and 3 bases from J, the junction kept 5 bases outside the gene matches. From germline, CDR1 is SGHDT and CDR2 YYEEEE. This CDR3 comprises 14 residues. The CDR3 DNA follows: TGTGCCAGCAGCCGGACAGGGAATAAAGAGACCCAGTACTTC. Protein product: CASSRTGNKETQYF.

The gene calls are TRBV27 and TRBJ2-5; 10 bases map to TRBD1. Germline V gene lookup returns CDR1 MNHEY and CDR2 SMNVEV (reference sequence). The CDR3 covers 14 residues. Trimming took 6 bases from V and 10 from J; bases not matched to a gene: 11. The CDR3 sequence is CASRRTGGSEDQYF. The CDR3, as DNA: TGTGCCAGCAGACGGACAGGGGGTTCGGAGGACCAGTACTTC.

The CDR3 is CASSTGPWDTEAFF. Written as DNA, the CDR3 is TGTGCCAGCAGTACAGGGCCTTGGGACACTGAAGCTTTCTTT. The gene calls are TRBV6-6 and TRBJ1-1; a weak D match, TRBD1 (6 bases). Germline V lookup: CDR1 MNHNY, CDR2 SVGAGI (reference sequence). This CDR3 has 14 residues. Trimming took off 5 bases at V and 3 bases at J, with 13 bases between the two ends.

The chain is built from TRBV15 and TRBJ1-3, with D perhaps matching TRBD1 (5 bases). The CDR3 runs 16 residues. V was trimmed by 0 bases and J by 5 bases, leaving 14 bases between them. CDR1 and CDR2 (germline): LNHNV, YYDKDF (reference sequence). CDR3 amino acids: CATSRDLGRVRNTIYF. The CDR3, as DNA: TGTGCCACCAGCAGAGATCTCGGCAGGGTAAGAAACACCATATATTTT.